This passage covers 26 T cell receptor beta chains from one sample sequenced in a study of blood T cell repertoires in COVID-19. Sequenced by immunoSEQ multiplex PCR; TCRdb stores in-frame clones only, minus some. The profile shows roughly 250,000 clones, nearly 90% of them singletons. The source material was peripheral blood. All receptors derive from a woman aged 40 to 50 who had recovered from COVID-19.

This clone has more than one count but fewer than ten. The rearrangement uses TRBV21-1 and TRBJ1-1; whether TRBD1, the table's D call, matches the DNA was not checked. TRBV21-1 is a pseudogene. The CDR3 length is 16 residues. CDR3 protein: CASSKLPYREGTEAFF. The CDR3 DNA is TGTGCCAGCAGCAAATTACCATACAGGGAAGGGACTGAAGCTTTCTTT.

This chain links TRBV7-3 with TRBJ2-2; TRBD1 agrees at 7 bases. The CDR3 consists of 15 residues. V lost 4 bases and J lost 4; bases outside the gene matches: 6. Germline CDR1 and CDR2: SGHTA and FQGTGA. The DNA for the CDR3 is TGTGCCAGCAGCTATGGTCAGGGGGTCACCGGGGAGCTGTTTTTT. This translates into CASSYGQGVTGELFF.

This chain joins TRBV27 and TRBJ2-7; 10 nucleotides match TRBD1. The CDR3 runs to 14 residues. Losses at the gene ends were 1 base for V and 3 bases for J; bases not matched to a gene: 0. From germline, CDR1 is MNHEY and CDR2 SMNVEV (reference sequence). CDR3 in amino acids: CASSLWTGGYEQYF. In DNA, the CDR3 is TGTGCCAGCAGTTTATGGACAGGGGGCTACGAGCAGTACTTC.

This clone was seen only once. The V call is TRBV7-8, the J call TRBJ1-3; no firm D call. The CDR3 extends over 16 amino acids. Germline-derived CDR1 and CDR2 are SGHVS and FQNEAQ. The V end was cut by 1 base, the J end by 0 bases, with 10 bases between. The CDR3 here is CASSLGPVSSGNTIYF. The DNA of the CDR3 is TGTGCCAGCAGCTTAGGTCCGGTTTCCTCTGGAAACACCATATATTTT.

V usage is TRBV15 and J usage is TRBJ1-5; 9 positions match TRBD1. Germline V gene sequence: CDR1 LNHNV, CDR2 YYDKDF (reference sequence). Unmatched junction bases numbered 8, after V lost 3 bases and J lost 5 bases. CDR3 length: 16 amino acids. CDR3 bases: TGTGCCACCAGCAGGGGGACAGGGTTATTCGATCAGCCCCAGCATTTT. Its translation is CATSRGTGLFDQPQHF.

The gene calls are TRBV28 and TRBJ1-2, with no clear D. V was cut by 7 bases and J by 6 bases, with 9 bases left in between. Germline V gene sequence: CDR1 MDHEN, CDR2 SYDVKM. This CDR3 has 11 amino acids. The CDR3 nucleotides read TGTGCCAGCAAAAACACAAATGGCTACACCTTC. Protein product: CASKNTNGYTF.

This chain uses TRBV27 with TRBJ2-1, with 11 bases matching TRBD1. This CDR3 contains 17 residues. Germline values: CDR1 MNHEY, CDR2 SMNVEV (reference sequence). V shed 3 bases and J 1 base; nucleotides not matched to a gene: 5. As DNA, the CDR3 is TGTGCCAGCAGTTTCTTCGGACAGGGGGCTTCCTACAATGAGCAGTTCTTC. It translates to CASSFFGQGASYNEQFF.

The chain couples TRBV27 to TRBJ2-5; 12 nucleotides match TRBD2. In germline, CDR1 is MNHEY, CDR2 SMNVEV (reference sequence). This CDR3 is 16 amino acids long. J was trimmed by 5 bases and V by 5 bases; bases with no gene match: 9. The CDR3 here is CASSPVLAGGLETQYF. The CDR3 DNA reads as TGTGCCAGCAGTCCAGTACTAGCGGGGGGCCTCGAGACCCAGTACTTC.

The rearrangement joins TRBV11-3 to TRBJ2-7, with TRBD1 identical over 8 bases. This CDR3 has 16 residues. Trimming at V came to 2 bases and at J to 4 bases, leaving 10 bases not matched to a gene. Per the germline V gene, CDR1 is SGHNT and CDR2 is YENEEA. CDR3 DNA sequence: TGTGCCAGCAGCTTAACGGGGGCAGGGGGCCGGTACGAGCAGTACTTC. Protein product: CASSLTGAGGRYEQYF. Based on the CDR3 plus reference TRBV11-3 and TRBJ2-7, the full variable domain is EAGVVQSPRYKIIEKKQPVAFWCNPISGHNTLYWYLQNLGQGPELLIRYENEEAVDDSQLPKDRFSAERLKGVDSTLKIQPAELGDSAVYLCASSLTGAGGRYEQYFGPGTRLTVT.

This clone appeared a single time. The chain recombines TRBV14 with TRBJ2-7; 12 nucleotides line up with TRBD1. V lost 5 bases to trimming and J lost 0 bases; unmatched junction nucleotides: 11. The V gene's germline CDR1 is SGHDN and CDR2 FVKESK. The CDR3 has 18 residues. CDR3 residues: CASSDGTGGWEVSYEQYF. The CDR3 DNA follows: TGTGCCAGCAGCGACGGGACAGGGGGCTGGGAGGTCTCCTACGAGCAGTACTTC.

The V and J genes are TRBV12-3 or TRBV12-4 and TRBJ1-3; unclear D gene. The CDR3 runs 12 residues. With 4 bases removed from V and 7 bases from J, the gap between germline ends came to 8 bases. The DNA of the CDR3 is TGTGCCAGCAGTTCTATTCGGAACACCATATATTTT. Its translation is CASSSIRNTIYF.

The V gene is TRBV6-1, the J gene TRBJ2-7, with D unresolved. V lost 3 bases and J lost 3, with 18 bases in between. The V gene's germline CDR1 is MNHNS and CDR2 SASEGT. The length of the CDR3 is 16 residues. CDR3 nucleotides: TGTGCCAGCAGTGACCAGGATCCGAGAAGCTTCTACGAGCAGTACTTC. This translates into CASSDQDPRSFYEQYF.

This clone was picked up one time. The chain has TRBV11-3 and TRBJ2-1, with 7 bases that match TRBD2. V lost 5 bases, J lost 6 bases, and 10 bases stayed unmatched. From germline, CDR1 is SGHNT and CDR2 YENEEA. This CDR3 is 15 amino acids long. In nucleotides, the CDR3 is TGTGCCAGCAGCCCGACTCAAGCGGGGCGCAATGAGCAGTTCTTC. This gives the protein CASSPTQAGRNEQFF.

V is TRBV3-1 (or the pseudogene TRBV3-2) and J is TRBJ2-1, with D tentatively TRBD2 (5 bases). This CDR3 region has 17 residues. V was clipped by 1 base and J by 4 bases, with 17 bases between them. Looked up from germline, CDR1 is LGHDT and CDR2 is YNNKEL (reference sequence). CDR3 loop: CASSQGGGSGPYNEQFF. Here the CDR3 DNA reads TGTGCCAGCAGCCAAGGAGGTGGAAGCGGCCCATACAATGAGCAGTTCTTC.

The V gene is TRBV11-1, the J gene TRBJ2-1; maybe TRBD1 (5 bases). CDR1 SGHAT and CDR2 FQDESV come from the germline V gene (reference sequence). The CDR3 contains 13 residues. V lost 1 base and J 6 bases, leaving 7 bases between the germline ends. The CDR3 is CASSLGQTNEQFF. The CDR3 DNA reads TGTGCCAGCAGCTTAGGACAGACCAATGAGCAGTTCTTC.

The chain combines TRBV5-4 with TRBJ2-5; 9 nucleotides line up with TRBD2. Germline lookup yields CDR1 SGHNT and CDR2 YYREEE (reference sequence). The J segment lost 6 bases and the V segment lost 0 bases, leaving 3 bases of the junction unmatched. The length of the CDR3 is 14 residues. The CDR3 sequence is CASSLEGLAKTQYF. CDR3 coding DNA: TGTGCCAGCAGCTTGGAGGGACTAGCAAAGACCCAGTACTTC.

The J gene is TRBJ2-5, the V gene TRBV7-2, with 11 positions matching TRBD2. The CDR3 runs to 16 residues. With 5 bases clipped from V and 5 bases from J, the junction kept 10 bases outside the gene matches. Germline V gives CDR1 SGHTA, CDR2 FQGNSA. For the CDR3, the DNA is TGTGCCAGCAGCCCCCGGATAGCGGGAGGGCCGGAGACCCAGTACTTC. Residues: CASSPRIAGGPETQYF.

The chain joins TRBV5-6 to TRBJ1-2; no reliable D call. Trimming cost V 4 bases and J 5 bases, with 18 bases left between them. CDR3 length: 15 residues. Germline CDR1 is SGHDT and CDR2 is YYEEEE. This CDR3 reads CASSTDTLWAYGYTF. The CDR3 bases are TGTGCCAGCAGCACTGACACTCTATGGGCGTATGGCTACACCTTC.

The J gene is TRBJ2-5, the V gene TRBV29-1; 11 positions agree with TRBD2. Trimming removed 1 base from V and 1 base from J; junction bases left unmatched: 11. Germline CDR1 SQVTM, CDR2 ANQGSEA. This CDR3 comprises 18 residues. CDR3 region: CSVEGEGGTSGLQETQYF. CDR3 bases: TGCAGCGTTGAAGGAGAGGGAGGGACTAGCGGCCTCCAAGAGACCCAGTACTTC.

This chain links TRBV27 with TRBJ1-1; 9 nucleotides agree with TRBD1. Germline V gene sequence: CDR1 MNHEY, CDR2 SMNVEV (reference sequence). J was trimmed by 4 bases and V by 5 bases; bases with no gene match: 11. The CDR3 consists of 16 residues. CDR3 amino acids: CASSPGTGSGPTEAFF. CDR3 coding DNA: TGTGCCAGCAGTCCCGGGACAGGGTCTGGGCCCACTGAAGCTTTCTTT.

The chain uses TRBV5-1 and TRBJ2-5; 7 bases map to TRBD1. Germline V gene data show CDR1 as SGHRS and CDR2 as YFSETQ. The trim removed 4 bases at V and 2 bases at J, leaving 11 bases unmatched. The CDR3 has 16 residues. The CDR3 loop is CASSLPTGLIQETQYF. CDR3 in DNA: TGCGCCAGCAGCCTCCCGACAGGGCTCATACAAGAGACCCAGTACTTC.

The V gene is TRBV19, the J gene TRBJ1-2, with D maybe TRBD1 (6 bases). This CDR3 is built from 14 residues. V dropped 4 bases and J dropped 4 bases, with 13 bases sitting between them. In germline, CDR1 is LNHDA, CDR2 SQIVND (reference sequence). The CDR3 region is CASSTGTLIYGYTF. CDR3 DNA sequence: TGTGCCAGTAGTACCGGGACACTTATCTATGGCTACACCTTC.

The chain carries TRBV6-5 and TRBJ2-2, with D possibly being TRBD2 (5 bases). V was pared by 8 bases and J by 5 bases, with 12 bases between. The germline CDR1 and CDR2 sequences are MNHEY and SVGAGI. The CDR3 runs to 13 residues. The CDR3 DNA is TGTGCCAGCCGGGGATGGGAGACCGGGGAGCTGTTTTTT. Its protein is CASRGWETGELFF.

The J gene is TRBJ1-2, the V gene TRBV12-3 or TRBV12-4; TRBD1 agrees at 9 bases. Losses at the gene ends were 6 bases for V and 8 bases for J; bases not matched to a gene: 7. The CDR3 covers 13 residues. The CDR3 spells CASRSRTGDGYTF. The CDR3 nucleotides read TGTGCCAGCAGATCTCGGACAGGGGACGGCTACACCTTC.

In this sample, this clone is medium-sized. V gene TRBV4-2 combines with J gene TRBJ2-7, with 11 nucleotides matching TRBD2. The CDR3 is 15 amino acids. Germline lookup yields CDR1 LGHNA and CDR2 YNFKEQ. Trimming at V came to 4 bases and at J to 6 bases, leaving 8 bases not matched to a gene. CDR3 nucleotide sequence: TGTGCCAGCAGCCCCCACACCGGGACTAGCGGCGAGCAGTACTTC. Its protein is CASSPHTGTSGEQYF.

This sequence joins TRBV5-4 and TRBJ2-2; TRBD2 agrees at 8 bases. V lost 6 bases and J lost 6; bases outside the gene matches: 13. The germline gives CDR1 SGHNT, CDR2 YYREEE (reference sequence). This CDR3 comprises 16 residues. CDR3 DNA: TGTGCCAGCACTCTACCGGGACTAGATGGGTCCGGGGAGCTGTTTTTT. Its translation: CASTLPGLDGSGELFF. Full variable domain (rest looked up from reference TRBV5-4 and TRBJ2-2): ETGVTQSPTHLIKTRGQQVTLRCSSQSGHNTVSWYQQALGQGPQFIFQYYREEENGRGNFPPRFSGLQFPNYSSELNVNALELDDSALYLCASTLPGLDGSGELFFGEGSRLTVL.